A single sample is the source of the 29 T cell receptor beta chains below, sequenced in a study of blood T cells in healthy people across ages. A J-beta primer mix and a sample-barcoded 5' primer were used in a second PCR of roughly 6 to 12 cycles. TCRdb recomputed calls from the 5' RACE reads with MiXCR, one row per CDR3 protein. The sample has some 780,000 distinct CDR3 sequences; 56% are singletons. What was sequenced was blood. The receptor source for this set is a man in his forties or fifties in good health.

The rearrangement uses TRBV29-1 and TRBJ2-5; 9 bases match TRBD1. The junction had 11 bases not matched to a gene; V was cut back by 3 bases and J by 9 bases. The CDR3 is 14 amino acids. Germline V gene data show CDR1 as SQVTM and CDR2 as ANQGSEA. The DNA for the CDR3 is TGCAGCGTTGAGGCCAGAGGGACAGGGCTTCCCCAGTACTTC. As protein: CSVEARGTGLPQYF. Drawing the rest from reference TRBV29-1 and TRBJ2-5, the complete variable domain is SAVISQKPSRDICQRGTSLTIQCQVDSQVTMMFWYRQQPGQSLTLIATANQGSEATYESGFVIDKFPISRPNLTFSTLTVSNMSPEDSSIYLCSVEARGTGLPQYFGPGTRLLVL.

This clonotype came up a few times. The rearrangement joins TRBV7-2 to TRBJ2-6; tentative D call: TRBD2 (6 bases). The CDR3 spans 16 residues. The ends were cut back, 2 bases at V and 1 base at J, with 9 bases in the middle. Germline CDR1 reads SGHTA; CDR2 reads FQGNSA. CDR3 amino acids: CASSLRGNSGANVLTF. The CDR3 DNA is TGTGCCAGCAGCTTACGGGGGAATTCTGGGGCCAACGTCCTGACTTTC.

The sample holds a few counts of this clonotype. V usage is TRBV29-1 and J usage is TRBJ2-5; 10 positions agree with TRBD1. Germline trimming cut 5 bases from V and 0 bases from J; bases unmatched to any gene: 3. CDR1 and CDR2 (germline): SQVTM, ANQGSEA. The CDR3 loop spans 14 amino acids. For the CDR3, the DNA is TGCAGCGTTAAGGACAGGGGGAACCAAGAGACCCAGTACTTC. It yields the protein CSVKDRGNQETQYF. The whole variable domain, remainder taken from reference TRBV29-1 and TRBJ2-5, is SAVISQKPSRDICQRGTSLTIQCQVDSQVTMMFWYRQQPGQSLTLIATANQGSEATYESGFVIDKFPISRPNLTFSTLTVSNMSPEDSSIYLCSVKDRGNQETQYFGPGTRLLVL.

This clonotype showed up just once. The chain uses TRBV20-1 and TRBJ2-1; the match to TRBD2 covers 7 bases. Trimming at V came to 6 bases and at J to 0 bases, leaving 8 bases not matched to a gene. CDR1 and CDR2 (germline): DFQATT, SNEGSKA (reference sequence). CDR3 size: 15 residues. In nucleotides, the CDR3 is TGCAGTGCCGTCAGCGGGGCCAGCTCCTACAATGAGCAGTTCTTC. Encoded protein: CSAVSGASSYNEQFF.

This chain connects TRBV7-9 to TRBJ2-1; the match to TRBD1 covers 8 bases. This CDR3 comprises 19 residues. Trimming cost V 3 bases and J 0 bases; bases outside gene matches: 13. Germline CDR1 SEHNR, CDR2 FQNEAQ (reference sequence). The CDR3 region has the DNA TGTGCCAGCAGCTTTTCAGGGGGCATCCCTAAAAACTCCTACAATGAGCAGTTCTTC. Translation: CASSFSGGIPKNSYNEQFF.

This clonotype appeared a few times. The chain recombines TRBV4-1 with TRBJ2-7; weak D call: TRBD1 (6 bases). This CDR3 spans 13 amino acids. The germline gives CDR1 MGHRA, CDR2 YSYEKL. Trimming took 1 base from V and 2 from J, leaving 6 bases between them. The CDR3 DNA follows: TGCGCCAGCAGCCAAGGGGACACCTACGAGCAGTACTTC. Amino acid sequence: CASSQGDTYEQYF.

The rearrangement links TRBV20-1 to TRBJ2-1, with D perhaps TRBD1 (6 bases). Trimming pared 5 bases from V and 5 bases from J, leaving 16 bases between. The V gene's germline CDR1 is DFQATT and CDR2 SNEGSKA (reference sequence). The CDR3 length is 14 residues. The CDR3: CSAATGTINNEQFF. CDR3 coding DNA: TGCAGTGCTGCGACAGGAACTATTAACAATGAGCAGTTCTTC.

This clonotype came up once. V is TRBV9 and J is TRBJ2-3, with 8 bases identical to TRBD2. The CDR3 loop spans 17 amino acids. Germline values: CDR1 SGDLS, CDR2 YYNGEE. V shed 0 bases, J shed 5 bases, and the junction held 11 bases outside the gene matches. Here the CDR3 reads CASSVDVSGGLKDTQYF. CDR3 nucleotides: TGTGCCAGCAGCGTAGACGTGTCGGGGGGGCTTAAAGATACGCAGTATTTT.

This clonotype was detected a few times. This chain joins TRBV3-1 and TRBJ1-4; 9 nucleotides align to TRBD1. Losses at the gene ends were 0 bases for V and 6 bases for J; bases not matched to a gene: 5. Germline assignment: CDR1 LGHDT and CDR2 YNNKEL (reference sequence). The CDR3 consists of 16 residues. DNA of the CDR3: TGTGCCAGCAGCCAAGATAGGGACAGGGAAGATGAAAAACTGTTTTTT. It codes for CASSQDRDREDEKLFF.

Here the CDR3 reads CASSQKSGSESEQYF. DNA for the CDR3: TGCGCCAGCAGCCAAAAAAGCGGGAGTGAGAGCGAGCAGTACTTC. J is TRBJ2-5 and V is TRBV4-3, with 8 bases matching TRBD2. Near its end, the DNA agrees better with TRBJ2-7, so the J call may be wrong. Germline CDR1 and CDR2: LGHNA and YSLEER. This CDR3 is built from 15 residues.

The V call is TRBV27, the J call TRBJ2-5; D perhaps matches TRBD2 (7 bases). The CDR3 has 14 residues. Germline V lookup: CDR1 MNHEY, CDR2 SMNVEV (reference sequence). Deletions cut 5 bases from V and 9 bases from J, with 19 bases between. The CDR3 bases are TGTGCCAGCAGTCCAGAACAGGGAGGGGCAGCCCAGTACTTC. Translation gives CASSPEQGGAAQYF.

This clonotype occurred a few times. The CDR3 loop is CAISGGGSTSRTDTQYF. DNA for the CDR3: TGTGCCATCAGTGGGGGCGGGAGTACATCACGCACAGATACGCAGTATTTT. J is TRBJ2-3 and V is TRBV10-3; TRBD2 aligns across 7 bases. This CDR3 contains 17 residues. Germline V gene data show CDR1 as ENHRY and CDR2 as SYGVKD. V shed 4 bases and J 1 base; nucleotides not matched to a gene: 11.

The chain uses TRBV7-9 and TRBJ2-7; D unclear. The J call is in doubt because the DNA end fits TRBJ2-5 better. Germline loops: CDR1 SEHNR, CDR2 FQNEAQ (reference sequence). The CDR3 covers 10 residues. The DNA of the CDR3 is TGTGCCAGTGCTTTAGAGACCCAGTACTTC. Protein product: CASALETQYF.

CDR3 sequence reads: CASSWGIGTGQETQYF. Written as DNA, the CDR3 is TGTGCCAGCAGTTGGGGAATAGGGACAGGCCAAGAGACCCAGTACTTC. This sequence joins TRBV6-5 and TRBJ2-5; TRBD1 agrees at 8 bases. Germline CDR1 MNHEY, CDR2 SVGAGI. CDR3 size: 16 residues. V lost 4 bases to trimming and J lost 1 base; unmatched junction nucleotides: 8.

The CDR3 DNA reads as TGTGCCAGCAGTCGGGGACTAGCGCAATCCCAAGAGACCCAGTACTTC. Residues: CASSRGLAQSQETQYF. The chain uses TRBV7-9 and TRBJ2-5; TRBD2 matches at 10 bases. This CDR3 has 16 residues. Per the germline V gene, CDR1 is SEHNR and CDR2 is FQNEAQ (reference sequence). Trimming removed 6 bases from V and 1 base from J; junction bases left unmatched: 8.

V and J are TRBV27 and TRBJ2-7, with D maybe TRBD1 (6 bases). The CDR3 totals 14 residues. The germline V and J ends were trimmed by 6 bases and 2 bases, with 14 bases remaining between them. Looked up from germline, CDR1 is MNHEY and CDR2 is SMNVEV (reference sequence). DNA for the CDR3: TGTGCCAGCAGCCCAGGGGAAATGCCCTACGAGCAGTACTTC. This sequence encodes CASSPGEMPYEQYF.

This chain uses TRBV7-9 with TRBJ2-1, with D unresolved. V dropped 1 base and J dropped 1 base, with 11 bases sitting between them. This CDR3 comprises 16 residues. From germline, CDR1 is SEHNR and CDR2 FQNEAQ (reference sequence). The CDR3 coding sequence is TGTGCCAGCAGCTTAGGCGACGGCGGATCCTACAATGAGCAGTTCTTC. This gives the protein CASSLGDGGSYNEQFF.

V gene TRBV5-6 combines with J gene TRBJ2-1; TRBD1 agrees at 7 bases. This CDR3 contains 13 residues. CDR1 SGHDT and CDR2 YYEEEE come from the germline V gene. The J segment lost 10 bases and the V segment lost 4 bases, leaving 8 bases of the junction unmatched. This CDR3 is CASSGTDRSEQFF. The CDR3 region has the DNA TGTGCCAGCAGCGGGACGGACAGGAGCGAGCAGTTCTTC.

Worth noting for this clonotype: Mismatch with germline at one junction end may stem from a read error. The chain is built from TRBV20-1 and TRBJ1-2; possibly TRBD1 for D (6 bases). The germline CDR1 and CDR2 sequences are DFQATT and SNEGSKA (reference sequence). This CDR3 comprises 14 residues. In DNA, the CDR3 is TGCAGTGCTAGAGATGGACAGATCGCTGAGGCTCTCAACTTC. This codes for CSARDGQIAEALNF.

This clonotype was detected only a few times. This chain joins TRBV20-1 and TRBJ2-7; 13 bases fit TRBD2. The junction had 10 bases not matched to a gene; V was cut back by 5 bases and J by 0 bases. The CDR3 runs to 17 residues. In germline, CDR1 is DFQATT, CDR2 SNEGSKA (reference sequence). CDR3 DNA sequence: TGCAGTGCTCTCGACCCGGGACTAGCGGGAACCTCCTACGAGCAGTACTTC. Translated, it gives CSALDPGLAGTSYEQYF.

The chain combines TRBV6-5 with TRBJ1-1; D call uncertain. CDR1 MNHEY and CDR2 SVGAGI come from the germline V gene. The CDR3 is 12 amino acids. V dropped 6 bases and J dropped 2 bases, with 7 bases sitting between them. CDR3 protein: CASRARNTEAFF. The CDR3 DNA reads TGTGCCAGCAGGGCTAGAAACACTGAAGCTTTCTTT.

The rearrangement links TRBV29-1 to TRBJ2-7; no definite D call. V was pared by 6 bases and J by 0 bases, with 15 bases between. Germline CDR1 SQVTM, CDR2 ANQGSEA. The CDR3 length is 14 residues. The CDR3 region is CSVVLAELSYEQYF. Here the CDR3 DNA reads TGCAGCGTCGTCCTTGCCGAACTCTCCTACGAGCAGTACTTC.

This sequence joins TRBV3-1 and TRBJ2-5; 13 bases match TRBD2. The assigned J gene may be wrong: the sequence end matches TRBJ2-7 better. CDR1 is LGHDT and CDR2 is YNNKEL in the germline V gene (reference sequence). The CDR3 is 17 residues long. Here the CDR3 reads CASSQPYGLAGVYEQYF. The CDR3 nucleotides read TGTGCCAGCAGCCAACCCTACGGACTAGCGGGAGTTTACGAGCAGTACTTC.

This chain links TRBV12-3 or TRBV12-4 with TRBJ2-6; no definite D call. Between the trimmed V and J ends, which lost 1 base and 2 bases, there was a span of 12 bases. The CDR3 spans 17 residues. CDR3 loop: CASSLVIGLAGANVLTF. CDR3 nucleotides: TGTGCCAGCAGTTTAGTGATAGGGTTGGCTGGGGCCAACGTCCTGACTTTC.

CDR3 DNA sequence: TGTGCCAGCAGTGACTCTCAGGGTGGTCACTACAATGAGCAGTACTTC. It is translated as CASSDSQGGHYNEQYF. The chain is built from TRBV6-4 and TRBJ2-5; weak D call: TRBD1 (5 bases). This CDR3 comprises 16 residues. Germline V gene sequence: CDR1 MRHNA, CDR2 SNTAGT. V lost 0 bases and J 11 bases, leaving 22 bases between the germline ends.

This clonotype was observed a single time. The J gene is TRBJ2-5, the V gene TRBV12-3 or TRBV12-4, with D maybe TRBD2 (5 bases). V dropped 3 bases and J dropped 5 bases, with 16 bases sitting between them. This CDR3 spans 15 amino acids. The CDR3 loop reads CASSFAGQREETQYF. The CDR3 nucleotides read TGTGCCAGCAGTTTCGCGGGCCAGCGAGAGGAGACCCAGTACTTC.

This rearrangement joins TRBV25-1 to TRBJ2-3, with 12 bases identical to TRBD2. The V and J ends lost 2 bases and 5 bases, in that order; junction bases with no gene match: 5. The CDR3 sequence is 16 residues long. Germline V CDR1 and CDR2: MGHDK, SYGVNS. CDR3 residues: CASSEPTGLAGDTQYF. The CDR3 nucleotides read TGTGCCAGCAGTGAACCAACGGGACTAGCGGGAGATACGCAGTATTTT. Full variable domain (missing parts from reference TRBV25-1 and TRBJ2-3): EADIYQTPRYLVIGTGKKITLECSQTMGHDKMYWYQQDPGMELHLIHYSYGVNSTEKGDLSSESTVSRIRTEHFPLTLESARPSHTSQYLCASSEPTGLAGDTQYFGPGTRLTVL.

The gene calls are TRBV10-3 and TRBJ1-2; D is perhaps TRBD1 (5 bases). In germline, CDR1 is ENHRY, CDR2 SYGVKD. This CDR3 is 14 amino acids long. V was trimmed by 10 bases and J by 8 bases, leaving 23 bases between them. Written as DNA, the CDR3 is TGTGCCACCTCGGGGGGTACAGGATCGGGGGGCTACACCTTC. The encoded protein is CATSGGTGSGGYTF.

The gene calls are TRBV6-5 and TRBJ1-2; 7 bases map to TRBD1. V was clipped by 6 bases and J by 3 bases; unmatched bases: 7. The CDR3 has 14 residues. Germline V CDR1 and CDR2: MNHEY, SVGAGI. The CDR3 DNA sequence: TGTGCCAGCAGGTCCCCAACAGGGGACTATGGCTACACCTTC. This encodes CASRSPTGDYGYTF.